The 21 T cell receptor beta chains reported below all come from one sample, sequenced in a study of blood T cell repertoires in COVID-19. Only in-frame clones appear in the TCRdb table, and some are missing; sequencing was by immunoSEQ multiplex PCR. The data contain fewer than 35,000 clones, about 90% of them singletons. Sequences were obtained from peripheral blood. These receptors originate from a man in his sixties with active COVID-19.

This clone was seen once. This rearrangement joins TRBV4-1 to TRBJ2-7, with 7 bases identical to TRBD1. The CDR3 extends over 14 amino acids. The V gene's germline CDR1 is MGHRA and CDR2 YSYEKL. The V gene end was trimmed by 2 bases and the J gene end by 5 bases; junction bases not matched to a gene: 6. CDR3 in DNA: TGCGCCAGCAGCCAACTACAGGGGATCCACGAGCAGTACTTC. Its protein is CASSQLQGIHEQYF.

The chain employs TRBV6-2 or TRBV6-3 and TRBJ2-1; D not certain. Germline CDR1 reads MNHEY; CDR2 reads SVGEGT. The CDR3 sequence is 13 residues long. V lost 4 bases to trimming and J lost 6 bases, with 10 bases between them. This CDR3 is CASSFAVPNEQFF. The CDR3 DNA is TGTGCCAGCAGTTTTGCGGTCCCCAATGAGCAGTTCTTC.

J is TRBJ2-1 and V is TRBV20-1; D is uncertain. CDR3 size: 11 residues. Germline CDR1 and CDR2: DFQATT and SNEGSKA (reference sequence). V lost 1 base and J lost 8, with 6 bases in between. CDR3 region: CSARVFDEQFF. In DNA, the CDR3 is TGCAGTGCTAGAGTCTTCGATGAGCAGTTCTTC.

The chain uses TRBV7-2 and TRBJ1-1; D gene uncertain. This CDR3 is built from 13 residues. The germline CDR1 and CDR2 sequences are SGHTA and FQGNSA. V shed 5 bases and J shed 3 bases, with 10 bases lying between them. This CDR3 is CASSVQRDTEAFF. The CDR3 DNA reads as TGTGCCAGCAGCGTTCAGCGCGACACTGAAGCTTTCTTT.

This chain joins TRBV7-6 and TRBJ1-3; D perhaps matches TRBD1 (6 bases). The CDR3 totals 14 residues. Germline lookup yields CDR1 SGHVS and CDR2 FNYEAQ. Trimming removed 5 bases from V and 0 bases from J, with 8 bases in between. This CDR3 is CASSRDTSGNTIYF. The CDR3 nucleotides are TGTGCCAGCAGCCGGGACACCTCTGGAAACACCATATATTTT.

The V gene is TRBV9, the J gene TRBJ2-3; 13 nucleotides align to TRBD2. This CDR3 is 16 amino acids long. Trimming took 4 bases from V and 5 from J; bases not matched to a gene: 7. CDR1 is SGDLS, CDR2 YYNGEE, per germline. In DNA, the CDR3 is TGTGCCAGCAGCCCAGGACTAGCGGGGGCCATAGATACGCAGTATTTT. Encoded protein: CASSPGLAGAIDTQYF.

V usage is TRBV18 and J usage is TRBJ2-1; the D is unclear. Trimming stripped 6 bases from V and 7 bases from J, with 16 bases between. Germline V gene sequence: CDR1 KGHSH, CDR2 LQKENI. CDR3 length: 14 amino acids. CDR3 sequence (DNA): TGTGCCAGCTCCCTCTCCCGGGTGGAGAATGAGCAGTTCTTC. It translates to CASSLSRVENEQFF.

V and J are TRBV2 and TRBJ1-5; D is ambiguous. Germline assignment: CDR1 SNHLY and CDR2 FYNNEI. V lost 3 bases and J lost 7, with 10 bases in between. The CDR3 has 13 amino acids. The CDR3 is CASSDGEYQPQHF. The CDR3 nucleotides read TGTGCCAGCAGTGACGGGGAGTACCAGCCCCAGCATTTT.

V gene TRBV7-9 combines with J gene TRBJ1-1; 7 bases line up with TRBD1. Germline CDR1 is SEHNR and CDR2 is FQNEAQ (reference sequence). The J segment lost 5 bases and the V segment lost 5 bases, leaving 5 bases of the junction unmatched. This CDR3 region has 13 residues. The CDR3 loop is CASSPGGSTEAFF. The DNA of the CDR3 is TGTGCCAGCAGCCCAGGGGGGAGTACTGAAGCTTTCTTT.

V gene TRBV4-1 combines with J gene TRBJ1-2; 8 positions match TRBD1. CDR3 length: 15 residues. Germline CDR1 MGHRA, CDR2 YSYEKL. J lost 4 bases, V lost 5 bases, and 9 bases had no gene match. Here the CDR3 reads CASSTTDRAPYGYTF. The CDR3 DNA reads TGCGCCAGCAGCACTACGGACAGGGCGCCCTATGGCTACACCTTC.

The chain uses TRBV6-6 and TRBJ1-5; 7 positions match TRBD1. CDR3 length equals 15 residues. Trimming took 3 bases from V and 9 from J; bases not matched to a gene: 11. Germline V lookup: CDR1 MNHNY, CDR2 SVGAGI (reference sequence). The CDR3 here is CASSYKDREIRPQHF. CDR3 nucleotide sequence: TGTGCCAGCAGTTATAAAGACAGGGAAATCCGGCCCCAGCATTTT.

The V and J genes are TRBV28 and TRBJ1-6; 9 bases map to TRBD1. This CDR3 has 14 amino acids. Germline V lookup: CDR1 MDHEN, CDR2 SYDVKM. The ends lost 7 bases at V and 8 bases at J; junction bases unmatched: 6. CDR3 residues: CASIRDREYSPLHF. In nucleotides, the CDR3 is TGTGCCAGCATCCGGGACAGGGAATATTCACCCCTCCACTTT.

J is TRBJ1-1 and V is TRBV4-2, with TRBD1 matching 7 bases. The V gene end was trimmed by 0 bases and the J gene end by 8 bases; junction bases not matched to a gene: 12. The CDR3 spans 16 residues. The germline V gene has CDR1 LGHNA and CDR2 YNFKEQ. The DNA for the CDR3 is TGTGCCAGCAGCCAAGAGGGAACAGGGGCTGGGGGGGAAGCTTTCTTT. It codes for CASSQEGTGAGGEAFF.

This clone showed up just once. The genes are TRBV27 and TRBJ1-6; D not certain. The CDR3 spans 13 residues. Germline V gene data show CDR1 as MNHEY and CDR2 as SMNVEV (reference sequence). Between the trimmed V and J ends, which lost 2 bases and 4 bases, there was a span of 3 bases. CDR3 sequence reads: CASSLRYNSPLHF. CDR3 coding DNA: TGTGCCAGCAGTTTACGGTATAATTCACCCCTCCACTTT.

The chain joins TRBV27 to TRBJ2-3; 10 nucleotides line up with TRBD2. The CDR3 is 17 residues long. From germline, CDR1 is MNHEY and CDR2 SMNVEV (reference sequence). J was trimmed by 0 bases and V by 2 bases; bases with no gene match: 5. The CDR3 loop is CASSLRLAGVSTDTQYF. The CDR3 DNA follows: TGTGCCAGCAGTTTAAGGCTAGCGGGGGTTAGCACAGATACGCAGTATTTT.

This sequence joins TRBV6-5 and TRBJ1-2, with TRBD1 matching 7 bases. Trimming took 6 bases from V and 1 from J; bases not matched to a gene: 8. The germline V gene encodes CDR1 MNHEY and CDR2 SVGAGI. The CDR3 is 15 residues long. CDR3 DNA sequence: TGTGCCAGCAGCAGCCCTGACAGGGATAACTATGGCTACACCTTC. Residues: CASSSPDRDNYGYTF.

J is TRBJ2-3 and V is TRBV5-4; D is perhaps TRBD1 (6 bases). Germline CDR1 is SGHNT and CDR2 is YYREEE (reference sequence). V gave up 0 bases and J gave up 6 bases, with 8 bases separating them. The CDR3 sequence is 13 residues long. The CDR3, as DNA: TGTGCCAGCAGCTTGGACAGGGAGGATACGCAGTATTTT. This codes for CASSLDREDTQYF.

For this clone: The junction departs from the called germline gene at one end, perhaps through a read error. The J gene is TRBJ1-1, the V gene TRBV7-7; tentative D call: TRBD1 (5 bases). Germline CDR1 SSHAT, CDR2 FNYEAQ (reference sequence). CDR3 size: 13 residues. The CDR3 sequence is CASSLQPGTEAFF. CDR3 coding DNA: TGTGCTAGCAGCCTCCAACCAGGGACTGAAGCTTTCTTT.

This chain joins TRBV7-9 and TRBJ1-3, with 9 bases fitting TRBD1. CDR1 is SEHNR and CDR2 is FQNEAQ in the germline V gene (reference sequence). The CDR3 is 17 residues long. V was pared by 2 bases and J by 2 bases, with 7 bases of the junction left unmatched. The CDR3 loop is CASSLFARTGAGNTIYF. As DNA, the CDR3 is TGTGCCAGCAGCTTATTTGCACGGACAGGGGCTGGAAACACCATATATTTT. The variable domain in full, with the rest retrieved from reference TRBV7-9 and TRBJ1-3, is DTGVSQNPRHKITKRGQNVTFRCDPISEHNRLYWYRQTLGQGPEFLTYFQNEAQLEKSRLLSDRFSAERPKGSFSTLEIQRTEQGDSAMYLCASSLFARTGAGNTIYFGEGSWLTVV.

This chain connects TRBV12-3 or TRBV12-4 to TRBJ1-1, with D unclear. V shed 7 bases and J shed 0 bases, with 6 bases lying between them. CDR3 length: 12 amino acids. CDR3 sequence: CASNAVNTEAFF. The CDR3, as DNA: TGTGCCAGCAACGCGGTGAACACTGAAGCTTTCTTT.

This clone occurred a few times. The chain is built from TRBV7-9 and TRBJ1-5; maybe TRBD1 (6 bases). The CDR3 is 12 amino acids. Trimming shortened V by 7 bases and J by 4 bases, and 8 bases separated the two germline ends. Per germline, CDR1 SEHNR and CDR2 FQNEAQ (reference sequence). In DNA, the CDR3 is TGTGCCAGCACCACAGGGAATCAGCCCCAGCATTTT. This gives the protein CASTTGNQPQHF.